This TCR beta chain was identified in a study of metastatic and nonmetastatic thyroid tumors. Study-wide background: Both malignant and benign thyroid patients supplied peripheral blood and tumor or nodule tissue samples, across which the repertoires of these patients were then compared.

Concerning this clone: Its antigen is currently unknown.

In the authors' methods: CDR3 differences across clinicopathological groups were used to build a distant-metastasis classifier for papillary thyroid cancer. TCRdb redid the clone calls on the PCR reads using MiXCR. TCRdb, rather than the study authors, made the V and J calls. The sample lists 27,000 or so clones; 15% to 20% were seen once. Thyroid surgery took place with no prior treatment in any patient. With 7 bases removed from V and 2 bases from J, the gap between germline ends came to 20 bases. The CDR3 totals 16 residues. Germline V gene lookup returns CDR1 SGHAT and CDR2 FQNNGV. Regarding the study as a whole: Significantly higher TCR beta diversity was reportedly seen in malignant thyroid tumors than benign nodules, in blood and tumor.

The V gene is TRBV11-2, the J gene TRBJ1-1; the D gene is possibly TRBD1 (6 bases). Sequencing was performed on blood. The receptor's source is a male donor with papillary thyroid cancer or a benign thyroid nodule (not recorded which). Some clones in this sample may be carry-over from other donors' samples. CDR3 nucleotides: TGTGCCAGCAACTCCTCGACAGGTGGCCTCAACACTGAAGCTTTCTTT. Translation: CASNSSTGGLNTEAFF.